These T cell receptor beta chains were read from a single sample in a study of OX40 agonist ivuxolimab in advanced cancers. Assay: immunoSEQ multiplex PCR; the TCRdb copy retains only in-frame clones and omits some. The sample includes tens of thousands of clones, roughly nine tenths of them seen just once. Sequencing was performed on CD4+ or CD8+ T cells sorted from blood, taken in a trial of the OX40 agonist ivuxolimab. These receptor sequences come from an adult with an advanced solid tumor such as melanoma, head and neck, liver or kidney cancer. The CDR3 runs from the conserved cysteine through the conserved F or W. Each record gives: J gene, clone size, V gene, CDR3 protein. Clone size is stated in some rows and not others, as once, few, many or a class when expanded.

J: TRBJ2-7
size: .
V: TRBV12-5
CDR3: CASSVSRGRDEQYF

J: TRBJ2-7
size: .
V: TRBV5-1
CDR3: CASSYSLAGSSYEQYF

J: TRBJ2-1
size: .
V: TRBV19
CDR3: CASSIDGWAGQPSYNEQFF

J: TRBJ2-5
size: .
V: TRBV4-2
CDR3: CASSQDLGGRAGVGETQYF

J: TRBJ1-1
size: .
V: TRBV28
CDR3: CASSLYGWWGPTEAFF

J: TRBJ1-5
size: once
V: TRBV6-1
CDR3: CATKGSGPPQHF

J: TRBJ2-2
size: .
V: TRBV10-3
CDR3: CAISSASGEYTGELFF

J: TRBJ2-3
size: .
V: TRBV12-5
CDR3: CASGLVRKRNHSTSTDTQYF

J: TRBJ2-5
size: .
V: TRBV15
CDR3: CATSRAGKSRQETQYF

J: TRBJ1-2
size: once
V: TRBV14
CDR3: CASSQDAGYYGYTF

J: TRBJ1-5
size: .
V: TRBV30
CDR3: CAWSRAGGASFREPQHF

J: TRBJ1-2
size: .
V: TRBV29-1
CDR3: CSVDDRVSTDYGYTF

J: TRBJ1-5
size: .
V: TRBV6-5
CDR3: CASSGAAGTINQHF

J: TRBJ2-7
size: .
V: TRBV6-6
CDR3: CASSTTGVSSYEQYF

J: TRBJ2-1
size: .
V: TRBV7-2
CDR3: CASSLEGAGVSNEQFF

J: TRBJ2-1
size: .
V: TRBV19
CDR3: CASSLIAGGPPNEQFF

J: TRBJ2-1
size: .
V: TRBV19
CDR3: CASSMSGEQFF

J: TRBJ2-5
size: .
V: TRBV9
CDR3: CASSVGASGRATETQYF

J: TRBJ2-5
size: .
V: TRBV29-1
CDR3: CSVEDPAGETQYF

J: TRBJ2-1
size: .
V: TRBV10-1
CDR3: CASSEYGNEQFF

J: TRBJ1-1
size: .
V: TRBV12-2
CDR3: CASRLGIGGTEAFF

J: TRBJ1-6
size: .
V: TRBV27
CDR3: CASSLAQLRPFNSPLHF

J: TRBJ2-2
size: .
V: TRBV19
CDR3: CASSTIYTGELFF

J: TRBJ2-7
size: .
V: TRBV28
CDR3: CASRTPGQGYAEQYF

J: TRBJ2-7
size: once
V: TRBV9
CDR3: CASSGSTGARQYF

J: TRBJ1-1
size: .
V: TRBV19
CDR3: CASRRGQGMNTEAFF

J: TRBJ1-2
size: .
V: TRBV20-1
CDR3: CSATQGLGYTF

J: TRBJ2-1
size: .
V: TRBV7-9
CDR3: CASRADYNEQFF

J: TRBJ1-4
size: once
V: TRBV18
CDR3: CASSPPTGTGAIF

J: TRBJ1-5
size: .
V: TRBV19
CDR3: CASIPQGTKYSNQPQHF